This is a list of T cell receptor beta chains from one sample in a study of T cell repertoires in cytomegalovirus infection. MiXCR, applied by TCRdb to the reads, yields one record per CDR3 protein. The sample holds approximately 270,000 distinct CDR3 sequences; about 20% are singletons and the top ten take approximately 19%. These receptors lack a known antigen. Specimen: cultured PBMCs, collected from culture after CMV antigen stimulation. These receptors came from a human donor in good health (CMV status not recorded). Some clones in this sample may be carry-over from other donors' samples. The CDR3 runs from the conserved cysteine through the conserved F or W. The order of the fields is J gene, V gene, clone size, D gene, CDR3 DNA, CDR3 protein. D genes are given only for firm matches. Expanded clones get a size class; other rows say once, few or many, or leave the size out.

TRBJ1-2 TRBV14 NA NA TGTGCCAGCAGCCACCTTGCAGACGCCTCTGGTGGCTACACCTTC CASSHLADASGGYTF
TRBJ2-2 TRBV3-1 NA TRBD2 TGTGCCAGCAGCCGAACTAGCGGGAGGGCGGTCGGGGAGCTGTTTTTT CASSRTSGRAVGELFF
TRBJ2-1 TRBV9 NA NA TGTGCCAGCAGCCCCGAGGCAGGGGTCAATGAGCAGTTCTTC CASSPEAGVNEQFF
TRBJ2-1 TRBV7-9 NA NA TGTGCCAGCAGCTTAGCGGAGGGTTATGAGCAGTTCTTC CASSLAEGYEQFF
TRBJ1-5 TRBV29-1 NA NA TGCAGCGTTTCCTCCGCGAACAATCAGCCCCAGCATTTT CSVSSANNQPQHF
TRBJ2-7 TRBV6-2/TRBV6-3 few TRBD2 TGTGCCAGCAGTTTTGCGGGAGTTGGGGAGCAGTACTTC CASSFAGVGEQYF
TRBJ2-7 TRBV27 NA TRBD2 TGTGCCAGCAGCCCCGGGGGGGGCGCGGGGGAGCAGTACTTC CASSPGGGAGEQYF
TRBJ1-5 TRBV12-3/TRBV12-4 many NA TGTGCCAGCAGTCCTCCGGGACCCCACAATCAGCCCCAGCATTTT CASSPPGPHNQPQHF
TRBJ2-2 TRBV12-3/TRBV12-4 few NA TGTGCCAGCAGCCGGGGAATGGGGAGTAACACCGGGGAGCTGTTTTTT CASSRGMGSNTGELFF
TRBJ2-7 TRBV12-3/TRBV12-4 many NA TGTGCCAGCAGGCAAACCATGCAGGCCTCGAGAAAGTACTTC CASRQTMQASRKYF
TRBJ2-1 TRBV30 many TRBD1 TGTGCCTGGGCCGGGACAGATAGATACAATGAGCAGTTCTTC CAWAGTDRYNEQFF
TRBJ1-1 TRBV5-6 NA NA TGTGCCAGCAGCTTTATGTCCACTGAAGCTTTCTTT CASSFMSTEAFF
TRBJ1-2 TRBV25-1 NA NA TGTGCCAGCAGTGAATCGGACTTGAACTATGGCTACACCTTC CASSESDLNYGYTF
TRBJ2-3 TRBV7-2 many NA TGTGCCAGCAGCGGACGAGGAACAGATACGCAGTATTTT CASSGRGTDTQYF
TRBJ1-2 TRBV12-3/TRBV12-4 many NA TGTGCCAGCACCGGGGAGGGTTATGGCTACACCTTC CASTGEGYGYTF
TRBJ1-5 TRBV11-2 NA NA TGTGCCAGCAGCTTAGAGGGGGCCCAAGGCCAGCCCCAGCATTTT CASSLEGAQGQPQHF
TRBJ1-2 TRBV7-2 NA NA TGTGCCAGCAGCTTTAAACACGACTATGGCTACACCTTC CASSFKHDYGYTF